This T cell receptor (beta chain) is from a study of cytomegalovirus exposure and HLA in healthy donors. A single count supports this clone. No antigen is known for it. Overall study findings and caveats: Analysis was carried out at a later point, and it linked a missense DCLRE1C variant to TCR beta V- and J-gene trimming. When a later analysis compared HLA-associated TCR beta chains with equally common others, the HLA-associated chains turned out to be more clonally expanded and to have lower generation probabilities. The classifier reportedly diagnosed cytomegalovirus status with high specificity and sensitivity.

The germline V gene encodes CDR1 MNHEY and CDR2 SVGAGI. V trimming: 5 bases; J trimming: 10 bases; junction bases outside the gene matches: 8. This CDR3 has 15 residues. PCR was performed using 60 Vbeta and 13 Jbeta primers. TCRdb's table, derived via immunoSEQ multiplex PCR, lists solely in-frame clones and lacks some. The sample lists over 200,000 clones, 77% seen once, with around 2.9% in the top ten. The sequenced sample consisted of PBMCs. The V gene is TRBV6-5, the J gene TRBJ2-1; 13 bases line up with TRBD2. The sequence was collected from a woman aged 55-69 years in good health and CMV-seropositive. CDR3 in amino acids: CASSRGLAGEGEQFF. DNA for the CDR3: TGTGCCAGCAGTCGCGGACTAGCGGGAGAAGGGGAGCAGTTCTTC.